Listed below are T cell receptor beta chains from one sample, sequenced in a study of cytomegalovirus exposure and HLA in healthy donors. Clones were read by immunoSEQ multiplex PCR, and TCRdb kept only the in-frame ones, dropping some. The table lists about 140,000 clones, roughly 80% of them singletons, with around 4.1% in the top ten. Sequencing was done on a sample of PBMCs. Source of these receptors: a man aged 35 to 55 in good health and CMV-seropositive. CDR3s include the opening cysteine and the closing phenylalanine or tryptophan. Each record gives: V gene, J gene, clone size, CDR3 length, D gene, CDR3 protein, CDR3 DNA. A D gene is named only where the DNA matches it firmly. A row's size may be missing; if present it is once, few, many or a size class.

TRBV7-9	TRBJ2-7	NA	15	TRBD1	CASSFHGTGHDEQYF	TGTGCCAGCAGCTTCCACGGGACAGGGCACGACGAGCAGTACTTC
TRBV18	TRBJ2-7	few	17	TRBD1	CASSAYRGQDESYEQYF	TGTGCCAGCTCAGCCTACAGGGGGCAAGATGAGTCCTACGAGCAGTACTTC
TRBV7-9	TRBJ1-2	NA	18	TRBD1	CASSSRWDSEEVVYGYTF	TGTGCCAGCAGCTCCCGATGGGACAGTGAAGAGGTCGTCTATGGCTACACCTTC
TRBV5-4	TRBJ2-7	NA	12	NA	CASSLDLSEQYF	TGTGCCAGCAGCTTGGATCTGTCCGAGCAGTACTTC
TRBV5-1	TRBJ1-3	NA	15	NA	CASSSLNGAGNTIYF	TGCGCCAGCAGCTCCCTGAACGGGGCTGGAAACACCATATATTTT
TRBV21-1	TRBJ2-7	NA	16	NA	CASSKCSRSIGHEQYF	TGTGCCAGCAGCAAATGCAGTCGGAGTATTGGCCACGAGCAGTACTTC
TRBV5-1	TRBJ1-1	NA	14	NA	CASNSGQSATEAFF	TGCGCCAGCAACTCGGGACAATCGGCCACTGAAGCTTTCTTT
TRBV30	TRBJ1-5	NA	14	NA	CAWNTGNVNQPQHF	TGTGCCTGGAATACAGGGAACGTAAATCAGCCCCAGCATTTT
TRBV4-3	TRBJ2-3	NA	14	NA	CASGRGASEDTQYF	TGCGCCAGCGGACGGGGGGCATCGGAAGATACGCAGTATTTT
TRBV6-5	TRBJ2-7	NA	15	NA	CASSFTGTNSYEQYF	TGTGCCAGCAGTTTCACCGGGACAAATTCCTACGAGCAGTACTTC
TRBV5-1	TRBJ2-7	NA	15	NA	CASSLGAGPLYEQYF	TGCGCCAGCAGCTTGGGCGCGGGTCCCCTTTACGAGCAGTACTTC
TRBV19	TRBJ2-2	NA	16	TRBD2	CASSSSGGSNTGELFF	TGTGCCAGTAGTAGTAGCGGGGGATCGAACACCGGGGAGCTGTTTTTT
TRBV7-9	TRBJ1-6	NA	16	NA	CASSPPGLRERSPLHF	TGTGCCAGCAGCCCTCCCGGCCTGAGGGAGCGTTCACCCCTCCACTTT
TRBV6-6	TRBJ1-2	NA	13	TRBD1	CASSGTAKAGYTF	TGTGCCAGCAGTGGGACAGCCAAGGCGGGCTACACCTTC
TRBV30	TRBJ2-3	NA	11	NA	CAWSVLGTQYF	TGTGCCTGGAGTGTACTTGGTACGCAGTATTTT
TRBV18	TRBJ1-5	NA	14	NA	CASSPPGQGQPQHF	TGTGCCAGCTCACCACCGGGGCAGGGTCAGCCCCAGCATTTT
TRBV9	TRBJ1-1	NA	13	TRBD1	CASSDTGGTEAFF	TGTGCCAGCAGCGATACAGGGGGCACTGAAGCTTTCTTT
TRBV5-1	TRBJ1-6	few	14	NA	CASSFQGPDSPLHF	TGCGCCAGCAGCTTCCAGGGGCCGGATTCACCCCTCCACTTT
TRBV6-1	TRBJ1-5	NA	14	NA	CASSPRRQVQPQHF	TGTGCCAGCAGCCCACGGAGGCAGGTTCAGCCCCAGCATTTT
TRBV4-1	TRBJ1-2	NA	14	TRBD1	CASSHPQGATGYTF	TGCGCCAGCAGCCACCCCCAGGGGGCGACTGGCTACACCTTC
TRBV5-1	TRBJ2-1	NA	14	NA	CASSLLTPADEQFF	TGCGCCAGCAGCTTATTGACACCGGCCGATGAGCAGTTCTTC
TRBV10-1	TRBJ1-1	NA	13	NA	CASSVTANTEAFF	TGCGCCAGCAGTGTGACAGCAAACACTGAAGCTTTCTTT
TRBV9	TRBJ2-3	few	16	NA	CASSVAGTTNTDTQYF	TGTGCCAGCAGCGTAGCTGGCACCACCAACACAGATACGCAGTATTTT
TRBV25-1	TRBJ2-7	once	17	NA	CASSDGTPKRGSYEQYF	TGTGCCAGCAGTGACGGCACCCCGAAACGGGGCTCCTACGAGCAGTACTTC
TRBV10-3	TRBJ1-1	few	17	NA	CAISGTDSSSGSTEAFF	TGTGCCATCAGTGGCACAGATTCCTCTAGCGGCAGCACTGAAGCTTTCTTT
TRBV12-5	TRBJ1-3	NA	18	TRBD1	CASGWAGGRGQTGNTIYF	TGTGCTAGTGGTTGGGCAGGGGGCAGGGGGCAAACTGGAAACACCATATATTTT
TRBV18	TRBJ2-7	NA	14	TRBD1	CASSSGTGGYEQYF	TGTGCCAGCTCATCCGGGACAGGGGGCTACGAGCAGTACTTC
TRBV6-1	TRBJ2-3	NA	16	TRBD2	CASSERLAGGTDTQYF	TGTGCCAGCAGTGAGCGACTAGCTGGAGGGACAGATACGCAGTATTTT
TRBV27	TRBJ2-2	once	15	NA	CASTPGGSNTGELFF	TGTGCCAGCACCCCAGGGGGGTCGAACACCGGGGAGCTGTTTTTT
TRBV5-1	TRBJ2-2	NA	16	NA	CASSLGRGERTGELFF	TGCGCCAGCAGCCTTGGACGCGGGGAGAGGACCGGGGAGCTGTTTTTT
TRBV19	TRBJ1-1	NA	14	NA	CASSIDTGRREAFF	TGTGCCAGTAGTATAGATACCGGGAGGAGGGAAGCTTTCTTT
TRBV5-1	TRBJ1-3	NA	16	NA	CASSSTETYSGNTIYF	TGCGCCAGCAGCTCGACAGAAACCTACTCTGGAAACACCATATATTTT
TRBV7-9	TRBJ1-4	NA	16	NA	CASSLALEWGREKLFF	TGTGCCAGCAGCTTAGCGCTTGAATGGGGGAGGGAAAAACTGTTTTTT
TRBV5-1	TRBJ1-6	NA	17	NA	CASSLDRVSSYNSPLHF	TGCGCCAGCAGCTTGGACAGGGTCAGCTCCTATAATTCACCCCTCCACTTT
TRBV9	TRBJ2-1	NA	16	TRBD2	CASSVGGGGGHNEQFF	TGTGCCAGCAGCGTAGGAGGCGGGGGGGGCCACAATGAGCAGTTCTTC
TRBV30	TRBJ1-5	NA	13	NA	CAWSRGAVQPQHF	TGTGCCTGGAGTCGGGGGGCAGTCCAGCCCCAGCATTTT
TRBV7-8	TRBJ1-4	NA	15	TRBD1	CASSLGGTGREKLFF	TGTGCCAGCAGCTTAGGAGGGACAGGTCGGGAAAAACTGTTTTTT
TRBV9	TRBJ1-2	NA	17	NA	CASSGLAKGTGGHGYTF	TGTGCCAGCAGCGGTCTTGCCAAAGGGACCGGGGGGCATGGCTACACCTTC
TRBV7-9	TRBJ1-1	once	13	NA	CASSLEEGTEAFF	TGTGCCAGCAGCTTAGAGGAGGGTACTGAAGCTTTCTTT
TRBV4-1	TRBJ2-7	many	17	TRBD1	CASSQGVQGFHSYEQYF	TGCGCCAGCAGCCAAGGGGTACAGGGGTTTCACTCCTACGAGCAGTACTTC
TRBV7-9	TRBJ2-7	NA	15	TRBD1	CASSPRTGLTYEQYF	TGTGCCAGCAGCCCCAGGACAGGGTTGACCTACGAGCAGTACTTC
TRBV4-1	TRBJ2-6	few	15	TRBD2	CASTLGRAGANVLTF	TGCGCCAGCACCCTGGGGAGGGCTGGGGCCAACGTCCTGACTTTC
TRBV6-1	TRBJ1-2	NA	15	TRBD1	CASSFRTGPRGGYTF	TGTGCCAGCAGCTTCCGGACAGGGCCAAGAGGTGGCTACACCTTC
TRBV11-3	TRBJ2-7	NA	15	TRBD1	CASSLERQGNNEQYF	TGTGCCAGCAGCCTCGAAAGACAGGGAAACAATGAGCAGTACTTC
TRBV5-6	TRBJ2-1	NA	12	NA	CASSWRYNEQFF	TGTGCCAGCAGCTGGCGGTACAATGAGCAGTTCTTC
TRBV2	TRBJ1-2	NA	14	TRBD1	CATLLGQGGSGYTF	TGTGCCACCCTTCTGGGACAGGGAGGCTCTGGCTACACCTTC